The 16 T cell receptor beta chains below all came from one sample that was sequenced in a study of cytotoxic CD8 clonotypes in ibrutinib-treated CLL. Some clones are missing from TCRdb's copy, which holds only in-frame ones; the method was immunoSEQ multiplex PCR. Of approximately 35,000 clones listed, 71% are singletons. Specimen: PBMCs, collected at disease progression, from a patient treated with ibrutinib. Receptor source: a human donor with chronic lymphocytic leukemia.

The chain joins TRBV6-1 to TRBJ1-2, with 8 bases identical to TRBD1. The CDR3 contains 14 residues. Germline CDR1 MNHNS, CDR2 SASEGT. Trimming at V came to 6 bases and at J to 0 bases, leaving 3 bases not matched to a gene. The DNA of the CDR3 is TGTGCCAGCAGGGGACAGGTTCCTAACTATGGCTACACCTTC. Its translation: CASRGQVPNYGYTF.

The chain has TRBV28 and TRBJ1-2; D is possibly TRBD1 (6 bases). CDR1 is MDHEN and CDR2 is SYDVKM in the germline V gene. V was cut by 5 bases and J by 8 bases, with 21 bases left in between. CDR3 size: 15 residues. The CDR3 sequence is CASSPQRREQGGYTF. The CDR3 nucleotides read TGTGCCAGCAGTCCCCAGAGAAGGGAGCAGGGGGGCTACACCTTC.

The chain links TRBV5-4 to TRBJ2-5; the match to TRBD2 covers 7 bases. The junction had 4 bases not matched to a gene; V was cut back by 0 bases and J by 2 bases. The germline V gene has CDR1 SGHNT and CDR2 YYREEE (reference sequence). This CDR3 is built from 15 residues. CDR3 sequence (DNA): TGTGCCAGCAGCTTGGCGCGGGGACTACAAGAGACCCAGTACTTC. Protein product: CASSLARGLQETQYF.

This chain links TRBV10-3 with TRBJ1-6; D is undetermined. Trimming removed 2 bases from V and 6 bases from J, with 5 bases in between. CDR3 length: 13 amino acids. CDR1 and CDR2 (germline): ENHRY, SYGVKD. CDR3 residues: CAISEPGNSPLHF. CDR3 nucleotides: TGTGCCATCAGTGAGCCGGGTAATTCACCCCTCCACTTT.

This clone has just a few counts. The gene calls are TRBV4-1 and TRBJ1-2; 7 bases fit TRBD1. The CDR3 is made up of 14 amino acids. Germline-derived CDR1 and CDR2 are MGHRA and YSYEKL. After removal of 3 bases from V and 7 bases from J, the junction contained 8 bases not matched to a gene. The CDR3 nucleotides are TGCGCCAGCAGCCATCAATCACAGGGGACTGGCTACACCTTC. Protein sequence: CASSHQSQGTGYTF.

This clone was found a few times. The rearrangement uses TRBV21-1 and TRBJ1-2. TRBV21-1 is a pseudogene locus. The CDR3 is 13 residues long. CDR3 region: CARWTCNWYGYTF. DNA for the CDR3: TGTGCCAGATGGACGTGCAACTGGTATGGCTACACCTTC.

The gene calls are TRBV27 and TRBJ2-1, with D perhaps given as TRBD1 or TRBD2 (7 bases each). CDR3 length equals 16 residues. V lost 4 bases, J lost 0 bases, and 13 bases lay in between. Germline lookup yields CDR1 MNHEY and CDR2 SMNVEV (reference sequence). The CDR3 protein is CASSSGGGPSYNEQFF. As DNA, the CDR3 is TGTGCCAGCAGTTCAGGGGGGGGCCCCTCCTACAATGAGCAGTTCTTC.

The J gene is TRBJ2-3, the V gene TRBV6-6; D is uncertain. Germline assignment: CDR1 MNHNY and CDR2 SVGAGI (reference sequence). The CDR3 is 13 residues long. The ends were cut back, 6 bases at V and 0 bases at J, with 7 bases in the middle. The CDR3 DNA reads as TGTGCCAGCAGACCACCTAGCACAGATACGCAGTATTTT. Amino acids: CASRPPSTDTQYF.

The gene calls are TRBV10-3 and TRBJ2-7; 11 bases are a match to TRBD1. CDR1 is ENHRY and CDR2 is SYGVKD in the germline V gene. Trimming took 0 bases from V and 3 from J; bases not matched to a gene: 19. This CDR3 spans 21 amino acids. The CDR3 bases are TGTGCCATCAGTGAGTCGAGTCTGGACAGGGGGCGCATCAGAGGATTCTACGAGCAGTACTTC. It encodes CAISESSLDRGRIRGFYEQYF.

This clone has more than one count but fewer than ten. In nucleotides, the CDR3 is TGTGCCAGCAGTGATGGGACAGGGCTAGGAAATGAGCAGTTCTTC. Translating it yields CASSDGTGLGNEQFF. This rearrangement joins TRBV6-4 to TRBJ2-1; the match to TRBD1 covers 9 bases. The CDR3 spans 15 residues. Trimming removed 3 bases from V and 7 bases from J; junction bases left unmatched: 7. Germline V gene lookup returns CDR1 MRHNA and CDR2 SNTAGT.

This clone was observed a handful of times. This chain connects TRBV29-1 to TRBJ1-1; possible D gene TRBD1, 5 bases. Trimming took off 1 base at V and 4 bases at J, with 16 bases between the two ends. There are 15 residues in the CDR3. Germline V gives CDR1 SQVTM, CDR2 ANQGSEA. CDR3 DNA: TGCAGCGTTGAAGTCCCCAGGGCGATGATCACTGAAGCTTTCTTT. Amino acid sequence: CSVEVPRAMITEAFF.

The DNA of the CDR3 is TGTGCCAGCAGCCCGACGGGGGCTGGTTTGGAAAAACTGTTTTTT. Residues: CASSPTGAGLEKLFF. The chain employs TRBV5-6 and TRBJ1-4; weak D call: TRBD1 (6 bases). The germline V gene encodes CDR1 SGHDT and CDR2 YYEEEE. Trimming cost V 4 bases and J 8 bases, with 18 bases left between them. CDR3 size: 15 residues.

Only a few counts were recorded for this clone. CDR3 coding DNA: TGTGCCATCAGTGTTCAAGGGCTTGGTCAGCCCCAGCATTTT. This translates into CAISVQGLGQPQHF. The chain employs TRBV10-3 and TRBJ1-5; D not certain. This CDR3 is built from 14 residues. The germline V gene encodes CDR1 ENHRY and CDR2 SYGVKD. V dropped 4 bases and J dropped 6 bases, with 13 bases sitting between them.

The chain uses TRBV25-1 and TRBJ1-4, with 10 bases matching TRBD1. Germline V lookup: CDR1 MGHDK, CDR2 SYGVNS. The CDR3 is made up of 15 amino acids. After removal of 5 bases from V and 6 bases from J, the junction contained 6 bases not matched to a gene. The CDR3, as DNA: TGTGCCAGCAGTCCTCCCGGGACAGGGGATGAAAAACTGTTTTTT. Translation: CASSPPGTGDEKLFF.

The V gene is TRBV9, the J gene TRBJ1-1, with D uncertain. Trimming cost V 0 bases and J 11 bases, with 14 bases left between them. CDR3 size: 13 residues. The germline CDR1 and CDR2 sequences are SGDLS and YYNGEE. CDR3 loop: CASSVDVEGGAFF. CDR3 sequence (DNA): TGTGCCAGCAGCGTAGATGTGGAGGGAGGGGCTTTCTTT.

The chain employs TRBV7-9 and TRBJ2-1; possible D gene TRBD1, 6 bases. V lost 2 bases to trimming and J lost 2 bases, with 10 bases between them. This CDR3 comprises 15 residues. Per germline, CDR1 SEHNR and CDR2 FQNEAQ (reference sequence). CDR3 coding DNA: TGTGCCAGCAGCTTAAGGGGGATCACCTACAATGAGCAGTTCTTC. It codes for CASSLRGITYNEQFF.